Reported below is one T cell receptor beta chain. Its cognate antigen is unknown. The data stem from a study of shared clonotypes between healthy human individuals. Study outcomes and limitations: Sorted-subset samples were not fully sequenced, rarefaction indicated. Non-shared clonotypes showed lower generation probabilities than clonotypes common to all four donors.

The CDR3 totals 14 residues. J was trimmed by 4 bases and V by 5 bases; bases with no gene match: 4. Looked up from germline, CDR1 is SGHAT and CDR2 is FQDESV (reference sequence). Assay used: immunoSEQ multiplex PCR; TCRdb lists only in-frame clones, some missing. The sample has over 850,000 clones, 75% to 80% seen once. The TCR comes from a man in his late teens or twenties in good health. Some clones in this sample may be carry-over from other donors' samples. Material: memory CD4+ T cells from PBMCs. Subset in this sample: CD45RA-negative fraction. The chain is built from TRBV11-1 and TRBJ1-2; 10 bases map to TRBD1. DNA for the CDR3: TGTGCCAGCAGCCCCGGGACAGGGGCCTATGGCTACACCTTC. Translated: CASSPGTGAYGYTF.